This TCR beta chain originates from a study of T cells after yellow fever vaccination. TCRdb redid the calling of the 5' RACE reads with MiXCR, one entry per CDR3 protein. The data show under 600,000 distinct CDR3 sequences, with about a fifth seen just once and about 16% held by the top ten. The V gene end was trimmed by 5 bases and the J gene end by 7 bases; junction bases not matched to a gene: 6. The CDR3 spans 14 residues. Germline loops: CDR1 SGHTA, CDR2 FQGNSA. This clonotype was counted a few times. The J gene is TRBJ1-2, the V gene TRBV7-2; 11 bases fit TRBD1. This specimen was PBMCs, taken around 3 weeks after the first yellow fever vaccination. The clonotype comes from a man younger than 35 who received the YFV17D yellow fever vaccine. CDR3 nucleotides: TGTGCCAGCAGCCAGGACAGGGGGCACCGTGGCTACACCTTC. It translates to CASSQDRGHRGYTF.